This entry concerns a single T cell receptor (beta chain). This specimen belongs to a study of patients and donors after allogeneic stem cell transplantation. TCRdb analysed the RT-PCR reads with MiXCR anew, one entry per CDR3 protein. The sample lists about 100,000 distinct CDR3 sequences; approximately 40% were seen once. The CDR3 runs to 14 residues. Germline lookup yields CDR1 MNHEY and CDR2 SVGAGI. V shed 0 bases and J 7 bases; nucleotides not matched to a gene: 6. V usage is TRBV6-5 and J usage is TRBJ2-7; TRBD2 matches at 7 bases. The clonotype originates from a human donor who was either an allogeneic HSCT recipient or a stem cell or donor lymphocyte infusion donor (not recorded which). It is not recorded whose cells these are; they may come from a transplant donor. Sequenced: blood, either unsorted or a sorted T cell fraction (not recorded which). In nucleotides, the CDR3 is TGTGCCAGCAGTTACTCGGGAGGGGCGGGTGAGCAGTACTTC. Translated: CASSYSGGAGEQYF.